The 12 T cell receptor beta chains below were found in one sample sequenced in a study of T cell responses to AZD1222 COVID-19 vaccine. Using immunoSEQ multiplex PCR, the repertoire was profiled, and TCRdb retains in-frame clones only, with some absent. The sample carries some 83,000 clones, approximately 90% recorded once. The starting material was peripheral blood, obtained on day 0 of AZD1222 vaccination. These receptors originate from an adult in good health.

CDR3 protein: CASSVTGYQPQHF. The DNA of the CDR3 is TGTGCCAGCAGTGTGACAGGATACCAGCCCCAGCATTTT. The chain is built from TRBV2 and TRBJ1-5; D is possibly TRBD1 (6 bases). The CDR3 sequence is 13 residues long. Germline-derived CDR1 and CDR2 are SNHLY and FYNNEI. V lost 4 bases and J 7 bases, leaving 11 bases between the germline ends.

The CDR3 sequence: CASSLLENTEAFF. The CDR3 DNA reads as TGTGCCAGCAGCTTACTGGAGAACACTGAAGCTTTCTTT. The J gene is TRBJ1-1, the V gene TRBV7-7, with no clear D. Deletions cut 2 bases from V and 1 base from J, with 5 bases between. The germline CDR1 and CDR2 sequences are SSHAT and FNYEAQ (reference sequence). The CDR3 totals 13 residues.

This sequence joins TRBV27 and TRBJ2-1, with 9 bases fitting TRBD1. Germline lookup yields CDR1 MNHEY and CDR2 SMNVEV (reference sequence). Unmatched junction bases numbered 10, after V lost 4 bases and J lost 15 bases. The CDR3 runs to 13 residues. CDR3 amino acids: CASSWTGAEGWFF. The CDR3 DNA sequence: TGTGCCAGCAGTTGGACAGGGGCTGAAGGGTGGTTCTTC.

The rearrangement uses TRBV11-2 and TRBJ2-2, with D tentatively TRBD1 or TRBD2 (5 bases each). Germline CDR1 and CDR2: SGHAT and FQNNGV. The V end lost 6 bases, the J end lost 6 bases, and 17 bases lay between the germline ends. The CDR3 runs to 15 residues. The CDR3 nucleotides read TGTGCCAGCAGTAGCGACAGCCTCAGGGCCGGGGAGCTGTTTTTT. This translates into CASSSDSLRAGELFF.

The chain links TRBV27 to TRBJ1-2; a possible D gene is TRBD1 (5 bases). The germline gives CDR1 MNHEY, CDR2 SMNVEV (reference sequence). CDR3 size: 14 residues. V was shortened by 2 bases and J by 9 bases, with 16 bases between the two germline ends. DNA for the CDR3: TGTGCCAGCAGTTTAGTTGCCGGGACTTATAGCTACACCTTC. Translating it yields CASSLVAGTYSYTF.

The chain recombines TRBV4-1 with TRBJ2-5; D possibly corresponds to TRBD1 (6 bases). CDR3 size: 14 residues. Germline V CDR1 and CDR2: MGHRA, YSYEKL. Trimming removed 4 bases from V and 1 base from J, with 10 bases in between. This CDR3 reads CASSLSRGQETQYF. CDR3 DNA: TGCGCCAGCAGCCTCTCCAGGGGCCAAGAGACCCAGTACTTC.

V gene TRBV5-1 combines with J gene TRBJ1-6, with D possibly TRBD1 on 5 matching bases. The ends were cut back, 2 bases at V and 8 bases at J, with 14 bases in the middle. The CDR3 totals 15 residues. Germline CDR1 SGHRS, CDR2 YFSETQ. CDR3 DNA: TGCGCCAGCAGCTTCCGTTTGGGGGGTGATTCACCCCTCCACTTT. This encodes CASSFRLGGDSPLHF.

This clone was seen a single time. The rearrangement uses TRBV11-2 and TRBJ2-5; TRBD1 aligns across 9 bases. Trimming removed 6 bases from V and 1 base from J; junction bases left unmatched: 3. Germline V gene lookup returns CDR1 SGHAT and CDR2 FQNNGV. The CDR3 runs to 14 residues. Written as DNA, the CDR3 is TGTGCCAGCAGAGGGACAGGGTCCCAAGAGACCCAGTACTTC. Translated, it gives CASRGTGSQETQYF. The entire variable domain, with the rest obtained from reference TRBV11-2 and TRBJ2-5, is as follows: EAGVAQSPRYKIIEKRQSVAFWCNPISGHATLYWYQQILGQGPKLLIQFQNNGVVDDSQLPKDRFSAERLKGVDSTLKIQPAKLEDSAVYLCASRGTGSQETQYFGPGTRLLVL.

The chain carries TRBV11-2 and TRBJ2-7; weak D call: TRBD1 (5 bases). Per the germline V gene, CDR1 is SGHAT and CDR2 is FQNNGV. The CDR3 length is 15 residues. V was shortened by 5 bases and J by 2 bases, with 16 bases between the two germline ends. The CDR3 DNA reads TGTGCCAGCAGCCCCTACTCAGACAGAGCCTACGAGCAGTACTTC. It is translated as CASSPYSDRAYEQYF.

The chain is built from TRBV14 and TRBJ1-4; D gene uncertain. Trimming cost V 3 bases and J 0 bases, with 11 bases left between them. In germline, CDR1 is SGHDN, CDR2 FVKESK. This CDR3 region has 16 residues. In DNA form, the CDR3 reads TGTGCCAGCAGCCACCGTCTGGAAGCAACTAATGAAAAACTGTTTTTT. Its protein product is CASSHRLEATNEKLFF.

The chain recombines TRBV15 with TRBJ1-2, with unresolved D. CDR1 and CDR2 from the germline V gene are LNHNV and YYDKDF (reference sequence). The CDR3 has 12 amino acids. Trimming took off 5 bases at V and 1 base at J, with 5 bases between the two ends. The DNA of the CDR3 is TGTGCCACCAGCGAGCGTAACTATGGCTACACCTTC. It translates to CATSERNYGYTF.

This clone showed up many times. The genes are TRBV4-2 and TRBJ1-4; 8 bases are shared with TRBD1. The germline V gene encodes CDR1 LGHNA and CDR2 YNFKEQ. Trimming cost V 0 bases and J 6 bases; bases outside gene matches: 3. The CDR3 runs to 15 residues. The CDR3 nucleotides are TGTGCCAGCAGCCAAGATCGGACAGGGCATGAAAAACTGTTTTTT. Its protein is CASSQDRTGHEKLFF.